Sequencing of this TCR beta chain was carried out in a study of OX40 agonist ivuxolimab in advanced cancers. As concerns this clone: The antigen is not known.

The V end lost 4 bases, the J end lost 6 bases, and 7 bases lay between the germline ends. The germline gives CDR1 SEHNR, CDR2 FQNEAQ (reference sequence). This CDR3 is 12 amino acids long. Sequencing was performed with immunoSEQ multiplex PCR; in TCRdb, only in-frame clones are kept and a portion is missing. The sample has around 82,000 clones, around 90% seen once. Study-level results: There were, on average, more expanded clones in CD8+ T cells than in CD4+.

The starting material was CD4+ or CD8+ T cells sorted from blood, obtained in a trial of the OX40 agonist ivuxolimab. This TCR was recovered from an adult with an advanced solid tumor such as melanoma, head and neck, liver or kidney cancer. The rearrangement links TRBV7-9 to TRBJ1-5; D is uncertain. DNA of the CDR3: TGTGCCAGCAGCTCAGCCGGTCAGCCCCAGCATTTT. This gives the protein CASSSAGQPQHF.